The rows below give T cell receptor beta chains drawn from one sample of a study of T cells after yellow fever vaccination. MiXCR, run by TCRdb on the 5' RACE reads, gives a single entry per CDR3 protein. The sample holds around 530,000 distinct CDR3 sequences, around 16% seen once. The sequencing here drew on PBMCs, taken about 5 days after the first yellow fever vaccination. These receptors all stem from a man aged 18 to 30 who received the YFV17D yellow fever vaccine. Each CDR3 is given with its conserved first and last residue. D genes are given only for firm matches. For some rows the clone size is stated as once, few or many, or as a class when expanded; others skip it.

d_gene: .
v_gene: TRBV20-1
abundance: few
j_gene: TRBJ2-2
CDR3aa: CSVRDTYTGELFF
CDR3nt: TGCAGTGTTCGGGACACTTACACCGGGGAGCTGTTTTTT

d_gene: .
v_gene: TRBV12-3/TRBV12-4
abundance: .
j_gene: TRBJ1-1
CDR3aa: CASSFLGGGTEAFF
CDR3nt: TGTGCCAGCAGTTTCTTGGGAGGAGGCACTGAAGCTTTCTTT

d_gene: .
v_gene: TRBV25-1
abundance: .
j_gene: TRBJ2-3
CDR3aa: CASSGGPLFTDTQYF
CDR3nt: TGTGCCAGCAGTGGGGGACCTCTTTTCACAGATACGCAGTATTTT

d_gene: TRBD1
v_gene: TRBV4-3
abundance: .
j_gene: TRBJ2-5
CDR3aa: CASSQGPGQGGETQYF
CDR3nt: TGCGCCAGCAGCCAAGGCCCGGGACAGGGTGGGGAGACCCAGTACTTC

d_gene: TRBD1
v_gene: TRBV9
abundance: few
j_gene: TRBJ1-2
CDR3aa: CASSAGTGVGYTF
CDR3nt: TGTGCCAGCAGCGCCGGGACAGGGGTCGGCTACACCTTC

d_gene: .
v_gene: TRBV5-1
abundance: .
j_gene: TRBJ2-1
CDR3aa: CASSLTSNNEQFF
CDR3nt: TGCGCCAGCAGCTTGACCAGTAACAATGAGCAGTTCTTC

d_gene: .
v_gene: TRBV12-5
abundance: .
j_gene: TRBJ1-5
CDR3aa: CASVFVRGIGNQPQHF
CDR3nt: TGTGCTAGTGTTTTTGTTAGGGGGATCGGCAATCAGCCCCAGCATTTT

d_gene: TRBD1
v_gene: TRBV12-3/TRBV12-4
abundance: many
j_gene: TRBJ2-1
CDR3aa: CASSSPTGTTGQFF
CDR3nt: TGTGCCAGCAGTTCTCCGACAGGGACGACCGGGCAGTTCTTC

d_gene: TRBD1
v_gene: TRBV10-3
abundance: few
j_gene: TRBJ1-1
CDR3aa: CAIRFGQGQNTEAFF
CDR3nt: TGTGCCATCAGGTTTGGACAGGGGCAAAACACTGAAGCTTTCTTT

d_gene: .
v_gene: TRBV5-1
abundance: few
j_gene: TRBJ2-7
CDR3aa: CASSYSTGPYEQYF
CDR3nt: TGCGCCAGCAGCTACTCGACAGGACCCTACGAGCAGTACTTC

d_gene: TRBD2
v_gene: TRBV9
abundance: few
j_gene: TRBJ2-3
CDR3aa: CASSVVPVGGGADTQYF
CDR3nt: TGTGCCAGCAGCGTAGTCCCGGTCGGCGGGGGTGCAGATACGCAGTATTTT

d_gene: .
v_gene: TRBV28
abundance: .
j_gene: TRBJ2-5
CDR3aa: CASNTHGGDGETQYF
CDR3nt: TGTGCCAGCAATACCCACGGCGGTGACGGGGAGACCCAGTACTTC

d_gene: .
v_gene: TRBV19
abundance: .
j_gene: TRBJ2-7
CDR3aa: CASSTLGGLYEQYF
CDR3nt: TGTGCCAGTAGTACCCTCGGTGGGCTCTACGAGCAGTACTTC

d_gene: TRBD1
v_gene: TRBV6-5
abundance: few
j_gene: TRBJ1-2
CDR3aa: CASSYSGTGKGYTF
CDR3nt: TGTGCCAGCAGTTACTCGGGGACAGGGAAGGGCTACACCTTC

d_gene: .
v_gene: TRBV3-1
abundance: .
j_gene: TRBJ2-1
CDR3aa: CASSQGGMHPNEQFF
CDR3nt: TGTGCCAGCAGCCAAGGCGGCATGCACCCAAATGAGCAGTTCTTC

d_gene: .
v_gene: TRBV30
abundance: .
j_gene: TRBJ2-7
CDR3aa: CAWSYGQGRSYEQYF
CDR3nt: TGTGCCTGGAGTTACGGACAAGGACGCTCCTACGAGCAGTACTTC

d_gene: .
v_gene: TRBV11-2
abundance: few
j_gene: TRBJ1-1
CDR3aa: CASSLGQGRLKAEAFF
CDR3nt: TGTGCCAGCAGCTTGGGCCAGGGCAGGCTGAAGGCTGAAGCTTTCTTT